These 23 T cell receptor beta chains share one sample of origin, sequenced in a study of persistence of HIV-infected CD4 T cells. Cells were stimulated with CMV-infected fibroblast lysates at roughly 10 ug/mL. CD40L/CD69 double-negative CD45RO-high memory CD4+ T cells were collected. The antigens these receptors bind are not known. The immunoSEQ assay was version 4, run in survey mode. Repertoires were generated with immunoSEQ multiplex PCR, while TCRdb's copy carries only in-frame clones and drops some. The sample lists over 25,000 clones, around four fifths occurring once. The sample was CD4+ T cells sorted from PBMCs after approximately 18-hour stimulation, taken from a patient who received antiretroviral therapy. The receptors originated from an adult man with HIV who was CMV-seropositive.

Concerning this clone: An end of the junction differs from the germline gene, which may be a read error. The chain uses TRBV10-1 and TRBJ2-7; TRBD1 matches at 9 bases. There are 11 residues in the CDR3. CDR1 and CDR2 (germline): WNHNN, SYGVQD (reference sequence). CDR3: CASSDRDRESF. The CDR3 nucleotides read TGCGCCAGCAGTGATAGGGACAGGGAGTCCTTC.

This chain joins TRBV18 and TRBJ2-7, with a weak D call TRBD2 (5 bases). The V gene lost 6 bases and the J gene lost 6 bases, with 9 bases spanning the gap. Germline CDR1 reads KGHSH; CDR2 reads LQKENI. This CDR3 comprises 11 residues. The CDR3 region has the DNA TGTGCCAGCTCGGCCACTAGCGAGCAGTACTTC. Translating it yields CASSATSEQYF.

V and J are TRBV19 and TRBJ1-1; perhaps TRBD1 as D (5 bases). The germline V gene encodes CDR1 LNHDA and CDR2 SQIVND (reference sequence). Trimming took off 7 bases at V and 1 base at J, with 16 bases between the two ends. CDR3 length: 15 residues. The CDR3 loop reads CASTRPGRGNTEAFF. CDR3 sequence (DNA): TGTGCCAGTACCCGCCCCGGAAGGGGGAACACTGAAGCTTTCTTT.

The chain carries TRBV6-5 and TRBJ2-2; D is ambiguous. The germline gives CDR1 MNHEY, CDR2 SVGAGI. This CDR3 region has 14 residues. V was cut by 2 bases and J by 3 bases, with 7 bases left in between. The CDR3 DNA reads TGTGCCAGCAGTTACGTGGCCGACACCGGGGAGCTGTTTTTT. This translates into CASSYVADTGELFF.

The rearrangement links TRBV5-1 to TRBJ1-3; D unclear. Germline V gives CDR1 SGHRS, CDR2 YFSETQ. V was pared by 4 bases and J by 0 bases, with 8 bases between. This CDR3 spans 14 amino acids. CDR3 coding DNA: TGCGCCAGCAGCACTACGAGCTCTGGAAACACCATATATTTT. Protein: CASSTTSSGNTIYF.

The chain recombines TRBV30 with TRBJ2-2; D is possibly TRBD2 (5 bases). The V gene lost 4 bases and the J gene lost 7 bases, with 13 bases spanning the gap. Looked up from germline, CDR1 is GTSNPN and CDR2 is SVGIG (reference sequence). This CDR3 comprises 13 residues. This chain's CDR3 is CAWKSHRGGELFF. The CDR3 nucleotides are TGTGCCTGGAAAAGCCACCGGGGCGGGGAGCTGTTTTTT.

The V call is TRBV7-2, the J call TRBJ1-4; D is unresolved. Germline V gene sequence: CDR1 SGHTA, CDR2 FQGNSA. Trimming took 1 base from V and 0 from J, leaving 15 bases between them. This CDR3 region has 18 residues. The CDR3 DNA is TGTGCCAGCAGCTTAGGCGAGGTTCCGGGAGCAACTAATGAAAAACTGTTTTTT. This gives the protein CASSLGEVPGATNEKLFF. The entire variable domain, with the rest obtained from reference TRBV7-2 and TRBJ1-4, is as follows: GAGVSQSPSNKVTEKGKDVELRCDPISGHTALYWYRQSLGQGLEFLIYFQGNSAPDKSGLPSDRFSAERTGGSVSTLTIQRTQQEDSAVYLCASSLGEVPGATNEKLFFGSGTQLSVL.

The chain employs TRBV9 and TRBJ1-1; no firm D call. CDR1 and CDR2 from the germline V gene are SGDLS and YYNGEE. The V end lost 0 bases, the J end lost 7 bases, and 7 bases lay between the germline ends. There are 12 residues in the CDR3. The CDR3 protein is CASSVEEGEAFF. CDR3 DNA sequence: TGTGCCAGCAGCGTAGAGGAGGGTGAAGCTTTCTTT.

The CDR3 region is CSVGGLQETQYF. In DNA, the CDR3 is TGCAGCGTTGGAGGCTTGCAAGAGACCCAGTACTTC. The V and J genes are TRBV29-1 and TRBJ2-5; no reliable D call. The CDR3 sequence is 12 residues long. Germline CDR1 reads SQVTM; CDR2 reads ANQGSEA. V was clipped by 4 bases and J by 2 bases, with 8 bases between them.

The chain is built from TRBV2 and TRBJ2-3, with unresolved D. Germline V gene sequence: CDR1 SNHLY, CDR2 FYNNEI. Trimming stripped 1 base from V and 0 bases from J, with 11 bases between. This CDR3 spans 16 amino acids. CDR3 nucleotides: TGTGCCAGCAGTGAAGGAATTTCTCGTAGCACAGATACGCAGTATTTT. This encodes CASSEGISRSTDTQYF.

V usage is TRBV3-1 (or the pseudogene TRBV3-2) and J usage is TRBJ2-7; 13 bases agree with TRBD2. Trimming at V came to 0 bases and at J to 0 bases, leaving 8 bases not matched to a gene. The germline V gene has CDR1 LGHDT and CDR2 YNNKEL (reference sequence). This CDR3 is 19 amino acids long. CDR3 sequence: CASSQDRLAGGPSSYEQYF. The CDR3 coding sequence is TGTGCCAGCAGCCAAGATAGACTAGCGGGGGGACCTAGCTCCTACGAGCAGTACTTC.

V and J are TRBV7-9 and TRBJ2-7; TRBD2 is a possible D gene (5 bases). In germline, CDR1 is SEHNR, CDR2 FQNEAQ (reference sequence). With 7 bases removed from V and 6 bases from J, the gap between germline ends came to 13 bases. This CDR3 has 12 amino acids. The CDR3 spells CASTREGREQYF. The CDR3 nucleotides are TGTGCCAGCACTCGGGAAGGCCGCGAGCAGTACTTC.

The gene calls are TRBV7-8 and TRBJ2-7; 9 bases map to TRBD1. The CDR3 runs 15 residues. After removal of 5 bases from V and 2 bases from J, the junction contained 7 bases not matched to a gene. CDR1 is SGHVS, CDR2 FQNEAQ, per germline. The CDR3 DNA follows: TGTGCCAGCAGCATCTCGGACAGGGGCCCCTACGAGCAGTACTTC. Translation: CASSISDRGPYEQYF.

The rearrangement joins TRBV5-4 to TRBJ1-6; a possible D gene is TRBD1 (6 bases). CDR1 SGHNT and CDR2 YYREEE come from the germline V gene (reference sequence). The CDR3 totals 15 residues. V was cut by 4 bases and J by 9 bases, with 17 bases left in between. The CDR3 region has the DNA TGTGCCAGCAGCCCGGAGGGACACGGGCGTTCACCCCTCCACTTT. The encoded protein is CASSPEGHGRSPLHF.

The CDR3 coding sequence is TGTGCCAGCAGTCCCGGATGGGGGACTAATGAAAAACTGTTTTTT. It translates to CASSPGWGTNEKLFF. V and J are TRBV2 and TRBJ1-4; D is perhaps TRBD1 (5 bases). V lost 5 bases to trimming and J lost 2 bases, with 12 bases between them. Per the germline V gene, CDR1 is SNHLY and CDR2 is FYNNEI. This CDR3 has 15 amino acids.

This clone was seen just once. The V call is TRBV27, the J call TRBJ2-3; 8 bases line up with TRBD1. This CDR3 comprises 16 residues. Germline V lookup: CDR1 MNHEY, CDR2 SMNVEV (reference sequence). The V and J ends lost 2 bases and 2 bases, in that order; junction bases with no gene match: 6. The CDR3, as DNA: TGTGCCAGCAGTTTAAGGACAGGGATCTCCACAGATACGCAGTATTTT. Its protein product is CASSLRTGISTDTQYF.

This chain connects TRBV27 to TRBJ2-3; D uncertain. The CDR3 is made up of 16 amino acids. V was shortened by 4 bases and J by 2 bases, with 16 bases between the two germline ends. Germline V gives CDR1 MNHEY, CDR2 SMNVEV (reference sequence). CDR3 nucleotide sequence: TGTGCCAGCAGTTGGGTGTCGAGACAATACACAGATACGCAGTATTTT. The encoded protein is CASSWVSRQYTDTQYF.

The chain combines TRBV11-3 with TRBJ1-2; D is ambiguous. Trimming took off 7 bases at V and 4 bases at J, with 19 bases between the two ends. This CDR3 is 15 amino acids long. Germline V gives CDR1 SGHNT, CDR2 YENEEA. The CDR3 here is CASTKEGRSLYGYTF. The DNA for the CDR3 is TGTGCCAGCACCAAAGAGGGTCGGAGCCTCTATGGCTACACCTTC.

The chain recombines TRBV19 with TRBJ1-6; no definite D call. Germline CDR1 is LNHDA and CDR2 is SQIVND (reference sequence). Between the trimmed V and J ends, which lost 9 bases and 10 bases, there was a span of 4 bases. The CDR3 is made up of 9 amino acids. CDR3 protein: CARKSPLHF. The DNA of the CDR3 is TGTGCCAGGAAATCACCCCTCCACTTT.

The J gene is TRBJ1-5, the V gene TRBV19; D may be TRBD1 (5 bases). Germline V gene sequence: CDR1 LNHDA, CDR2 SQIVND (reference sequence). This CDR3 is 19 amino acids long. Trimming stripped 5 bases from V and 0 bases from J, with 23 bases between. This chain's CDR3 is CASSPGWGREDSSNQPQHF. The CDR3 DNA follows: TGTGCCAGTAGTCCCGGGTGGGGCAGGGAGGACTCTAGCAATCAGCCCCAGCATTTT.

The chain combines TRBV11-2 with TRBJ2-5; TRBD2 matches at 14 bases. The CDR3 length is 18 residues. Germline CDR1 and CDR2: SGHAT and FQNNGV. The junction had 13 bases not matched to a gene; V was cut back by 5 bases and J by 5 bases. The CDR3 coding sequence is TGTGCCAGCAGCCCTCCCTACGGGACTAGCGGGGGACACGAGACCCAGTACTTC. It encodes CASSPPYGTSGGHETQYF.

V and J are TRBV30 and TRBJ1-2, with a tentative D call TRBD1 (5 bases). The CDR3 length is 11 residues. V lost 4 bases and J 13 bases, leaving 16 bases between the germline ends. Germline V gene lookup returns CDR1 GTSNPN and CDR2 SVGIG (reference sequence). CDR3 amino acids: CAWTRLGGVTF. The CDR3 nucleotides are TGTGCCTGGACCCGCCTGGGGGGAGTCACCTTC.

The V call is TRBV5-6, the J call TRBJ2-7; D is ambiguous. Trimming shortened V by 0 bases and J by 6 bases, and 10 bases separated the two germline ends. The CDR3 has 13 residues. Germline values: CDR1 SGHDT, CDR2 YYEEEE. Here the CDR3 reads CASSLAGPGEQYF. The CDR3 region has the DNA TGTGCCAGCAGCTTGGCCGGACCGGGCGAGCAGTACTTC.